These 15 T cell receptor beta chains share one sample of origin, sequenced in a study of tumor-infiltrating lymphocytes in oesophageal squamous cell carcinoma. A single record per CDR3 protein comes from TCRdb applying MiXCR to the PCR reads. The data contain 8,500 to 11,000 distinct CDR3 sequences, about 60% of them singletons. The material sequenced was esophageal tumor tissue. These receptors originate from a female donor with esophageal squamous cell carcinoma.

V gene TRBV6-2 or TRBV6-3 combines with J gene TRBJ1-1, with D tentatively TRBD1 (5 bases). V was pared by 0 bases and J by 4 bases, with 18 bases between. Germline V gene sequence: CDR1 MNHEY, CDR2 SVGEGT. The CDR3 has 17 amino acids. CDR3 residues: CASSYSRDGAGSTEAFF. The CDR3 DNA follows: TGTGCCAGCAGTTACTCGAGAGATGGGGCTGGGAGCACTGAAGCTTTCTTT.

The sample holds a few counts of this clonotype. CDR3 bases: TGTGCCAGCAGCTCAGGGTTCACAGATACGCAGTATTTT. This translates into CASSSGFTDTQYF. The chain is built from TRBV7-6 and TRBJ2-3; D might be TRBD1 (5 bases). The V end was cut by 4 bases, the J end by 2 bases, with 7 bases between. CDR3 length: 13 residues. From germline, CDR1 is SGHVS and CDR2 FNYEAQ.

In its sample, this clonotype is medium-sized. This chain connects TRBV6-2 or TRBV6-3 to TRBJ1-5; 7 bases agree with TRBD1. Germline CDR1 is MNHEY and CDR2 is SVGEGT. J lost 6 bases, V lost 2 bases, and 1 base had no gene match. The CDR3 extends over 13 amino acids. Here the CDR3 reads CASSYTGVQPQHF. CDR3 DNA sequence: TGTGCCAGCAGTTACACAGGGGTTCAGCCCCAGCATTTT.

The chain joins TRBV18 to TRBJ1-1, with D unresolved. The CDR3 totals 12 residues. Germline V lookup: CDR1 KGHSH, CDR2 LQKENI. Trimming pared 5 bases from V and 5 bases from J, leaving 9 bases between. CDR3 protein: CASSYVETEAFF. The CDR3 coding sequence is TGTGCCAGCTCATACGTCGAGACTGAAGCTTTCTTT.

This chain links TRBV7-4 with TRBJ1-1; TRBD1 is a possible D gene (6 bases). The germline CDR1 and CDR2 sequences are SGHVT and SQSDAQ. The CDR3 contains 14 residues. The V and J ends lost 6 bases and 11 bases respectively, with 22 bases between them. The DNA for the CDR3 is TGTGCCAGCAGACCGGACAGTCCAACGTCTCGTGCTTTCTTT. Protein: CASRPDSPTSRAFF.

The chain joins TRBV12-3 or TRBV12-4 to TRBJ2-1; 10 bases are a match to TRBD2. The CDR3 extends over 17 amino acids. V was pared by 4 bases and J by 4 bases, with 10 bases of the junction left unmatched. The CDR3, as DNA: TGTGCCAGCAGTTCCATTCCGGGACTAGCGTGGTACAATGAGCAGTTCTTC. It encodes CASSSIPGLAWYNEQFF.

There are a few counts of this clonotype. The chain joins TRBV7-2 to TRBJ2-3, with 7 nucleotides matching TRBD1. The DNA end favors TRBJ2-7, so the J call may be wrong. Germline V lookup: CDR1 SGHTA, CDR2 FQGNSA. The CDR3 spans 14 residues. As DNA, the CDR3 is TGTGCCAGCAGCTCCTACAGGGGTGGGTACGAGCAGTACTTC. Amino acid sequence: CASSSYRGGYEQYF.

The chain combines TRBV7-6 with TRBJ2-7, with a weak D call TRBD1 (6 bases). Matching the DNA end better, TRBJ2-5 makes the J call doubtful. This CDR3 spans 16 amino acids. Germline V gene data show CDR1 as SGHVS and CDR2 as FNYEAQ. CDR3: CASSPLADTGLVTQYF. The CDR3 DNA reads as TGTGCCAGCAGCCCTCTAGCCGATACAGGGTTGGTGACCCAGTACTTC.

CDR3 nucleotides: TGTGCCAGCAGCGTCCTACAGGGCTCTGAAGCTTTCTTT. Translating it yields CASSVLQGSEAFF. The V and J genes are TRBV7-3 and TRBJ1-1; D possibly corresponds to TRBD1 (6 bases). This CDR3 has 13 amino acids. Trimming took off 5 bases at V and 6 bases at J, with 13 bases between the two ends. Germline CDR1 and CDR2: SGHTA and FQGTGA. The variable domain in full, completed from reference TRBV7-3 and TRBJ1-1, reads GAGVSQTPSNKVTEKGKYVELRCDPISGHTALYWYRQSLGQGPEFLIYFQGTGAADDSGLPNDRFFAVRPEGSVSTLKIQRTERGDSAVYLCASSVLQGSEAFFGQGTRLTVV.

The V call is TRBV12-3 or TRBV12-4, the J call TRBJ1-1, with 8 bases identical to TRBD1. Trimming cost V 6 bases and J 1 base; bases outside gene matches: 7. This CDR3 has 15 amino acids. The CDR3 here is CASSRGQGGNTEAFF. The CDR3 nucleotides read TGTGCCAGCAGCCGAGGACAGGGAGGGAACACTGAAGCTTTCTTT.

This chain joins TRBV7-2 and TRBJ2-6; weak D call: TRBD1 (6 bases). This CDR3 is built from 16 residues. The V gene's germline CDR1 is SGHTA and CDR2 FQGNSA. The V gene lost 5 bases and the J gene lost 2 bases, with 13 bases spanning the gap. The CDR3 protein is CASSTYRVTGANVLTF. In DNA, the CDR3 is TGTGCCAGCAGCACATACAGGGTAACTGGGGCCAACGTCCTGACTTTC.

With respect to this clonotype: A read error is likely, as this CDR3 ends without the conserved phenylalanine or tryptophan. The DNA is omitted, as the CDR3 cannot be located on it reliably, and the CDR3 follows TCRdb's listing. The rearrangement uses TRBV6-6 and TRBJ2-5; TRBD2 is taken as the D call from the table, unchecked against the DNA. The CDR3 has 9 residues if both end residues are counted. Per germline, CDR1 MNHNY and CDR2 SVGAGI (reference sequence). CDR3 loop: CASTDGLAG.

Within the sample, this clonotype is medium-sized (0.01 to 0.1%). J is TRBJ2-7 and V is TRBV7-2; D is unresolved. The germline gives CDR1 SGHTA, CDR2 FQGNSA. V lost 1 base and J 4 bases, leaving 11 bases between the germline ends. CDR3 length equals 14 residues. In nucleotides, the CDR3 is TGTGCCAGCAGCTTAGGTGGCGGCCTTTACGAGCAGTACTTC. It translates to CASSLGGGLYEQYF.

This sequence joins TRBV20-1 and TRBJ2-1; D unresolved. Germline CDR1 DFQATT, CDR2 SNEGSKA (reference sequence). Trimming removed 8 bases from V and 4 bases from J, with 12 bases in between. The CDR3 is 12 amino acids. CDR3 DNA sequence: TGCAGTAGCGAACTCAATTACAATGAGCAGTTCTTC. Protein: CSSELNYNEQFF.

This clonotype was picked up a small number of times. The V call is TRBV7-8, the J call TRBJ2-6; D not resolved. There are 15 residues in the CDR3. Germline loops: CDR1 SGHVS, CDR2 FQNEAQ. V was trimmed by 5 bases and J by 0 bases, leaving 8 bases between them. The CDR3: CASSPSGSGANVLTF. The CDR3 region has the DNA TGTGCCAGCAGCCCTTCCGGCTCTGGGGCCAACGTCCTGACTTTC. Full variable domain (outside the CDR3, taken from reference TRBV7-8 and TRBJ2-6): GAGVSQSPRYKVAKRGQDVALRCDPISGHVSLFWYQQALGQGPEFLTYFQNEAQLDKSGLPSDRFFAERPEGSVSTLKIQRTQQEDSAVYLCASSPSGSGANVLTFGAGSRLTVL.